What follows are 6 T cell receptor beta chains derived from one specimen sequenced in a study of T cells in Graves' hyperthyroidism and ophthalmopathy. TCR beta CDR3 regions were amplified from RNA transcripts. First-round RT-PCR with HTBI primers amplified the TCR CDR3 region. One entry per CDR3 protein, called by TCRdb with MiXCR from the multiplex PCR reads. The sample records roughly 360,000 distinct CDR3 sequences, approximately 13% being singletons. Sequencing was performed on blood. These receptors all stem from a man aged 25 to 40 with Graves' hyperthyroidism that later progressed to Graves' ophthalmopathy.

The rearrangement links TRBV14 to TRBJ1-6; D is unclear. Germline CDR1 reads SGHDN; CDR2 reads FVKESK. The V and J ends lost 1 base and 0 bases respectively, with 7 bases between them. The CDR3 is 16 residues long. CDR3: CASSQASVSYNSPLHF. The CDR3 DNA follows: TGTGCCAGCAGCCAAGCGTCGGTCTCCTATAATTCACCCCTCCACTTT.

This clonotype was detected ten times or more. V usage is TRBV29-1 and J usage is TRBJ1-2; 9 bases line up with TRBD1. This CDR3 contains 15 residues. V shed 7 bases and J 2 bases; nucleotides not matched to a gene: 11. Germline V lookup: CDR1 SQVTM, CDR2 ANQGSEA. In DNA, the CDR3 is TGCAGCGCCTGGGGGACAGGGAGGGACAACTATGGCTACACCTTC. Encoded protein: CSAWGTGRDNYGYTF.

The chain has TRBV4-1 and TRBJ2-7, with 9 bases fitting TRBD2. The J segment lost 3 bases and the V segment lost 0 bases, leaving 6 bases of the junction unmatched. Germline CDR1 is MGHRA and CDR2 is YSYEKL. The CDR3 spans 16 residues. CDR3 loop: CASSQDPAGGDYEQYF. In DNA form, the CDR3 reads TGCGCCAGCAGCCAAGATCCGGCGGGGGGGGACTACGAGCAGTACTTC.

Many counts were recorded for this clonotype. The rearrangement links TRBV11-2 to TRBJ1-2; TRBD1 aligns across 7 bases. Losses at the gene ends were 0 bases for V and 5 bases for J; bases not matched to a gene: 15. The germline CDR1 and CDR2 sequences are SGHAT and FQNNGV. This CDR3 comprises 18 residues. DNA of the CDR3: TGTGCCAGCAGCTTAGACCGGGATTATACAGGGGATGTATATGGCTACACCTTC. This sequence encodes CASSLDRDYTGDVYGYTF.

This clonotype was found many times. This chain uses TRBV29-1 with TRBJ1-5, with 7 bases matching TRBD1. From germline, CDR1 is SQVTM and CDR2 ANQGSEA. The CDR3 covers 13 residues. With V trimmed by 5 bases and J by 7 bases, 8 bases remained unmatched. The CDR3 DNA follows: TGCAGCGTTAACGACAGGGTTGGACAGCCCCAGCATTTT. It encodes CSVNDRVGQPQHF.

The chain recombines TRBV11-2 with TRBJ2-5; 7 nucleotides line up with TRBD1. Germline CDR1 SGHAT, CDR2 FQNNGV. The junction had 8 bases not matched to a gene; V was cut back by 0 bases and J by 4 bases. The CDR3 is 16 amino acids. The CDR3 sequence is CASSLEAGTARETQYF. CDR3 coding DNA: TGTGCCAGCAGCTTAGAAGCCGGGACAGCCAGAGAGACCCAGTACTTC.